A single sample gave rise to the 21 T cell receptor beta chains below, sequenced in a study of T cells in Graves' hyperthyroidism and ophthalmopathy. Template material for amplifying TCR beta CDR3 regions consisted of RNA transcripts. The study used the HTBI primer set for a first-round RT-PCR of the TCR CDR3. TCRdb itself ran the multiplex PCR reads through MiXCR, one entry per CDR3 protein. This sample has over 650,000 distinct CDR3 sequences; less than 45% occur once, and the top ten carry less than 9%. Material for sequencing was peripheral blood or thyroid tissue (not recorded which). The receptors shown here come from an adult man with Graves' disease, either hyperthyroidism or ophthalmopathy (not recorded which).

This clonotype was counted at least ten times. The rearrangement links TRBV29-1 to TRBJ2-5; weak D call: TRBD1 (5 bases). The CDR3 length is 11 residues. V dropped 4 bases and J dropped 5 bases, with 8 bases sitting between them. Per germline, CDR1 SQVTM and CDR2 ANQGSEA. The chain's CDR3 is CSVGGSETQYF. In DNA form, the CDR3 reads TGCAGCGTTGGGGGCAGCGAGACCCAGTACTTC. Variable domain in full (rest from reference TRBV29-1 and TRBJ2-5): SAVISQKPSRDICQRGTSLTIQCQVDSQVTMMFWYRQQPGQSLTLIATANQGSEATYESGFVIDKFPISRPNLTFSTLTVSNMSPEDSSIYLCSVGGSETQYFGPGTRLLVL.

The chain employs TRBV29-1 and TRBJ1-6; no definite D call. This CDR3 is 14 amino acids long. V was pared by 4 bases and J by 8 bases, with 15 bases between. The germline gives CDR1 SQVTM, CDR2 ANQGSEA. The CDR3 region is CSVVGRGIDSPLHF. DNA for the CDR3: TGCAGCGTTGTAGGGCGTGGGATCGATTCACCCCTCCACTTT.

This clonotype appeared many times. The genes are TRBV14 and TRBJ1-1; D remains unclear. The germline gives CDR1 SGHDN, CDR2 FVKESK. This CDR3 contains 13 residues. V lost 0 bases to trimming and J lost 14 bases, with 16 bases between them. The CDR3 bases are TGTGCCAGCAGCCAAGATCTTGGGAGCCCGGCGTTCTTT. It translates to CASSQDLGSPAFF.

Note on this clonotype: A much larger clonotype is one base distant, so this may be a read error. The rearrangement joins TRBV29-1 to TRBJ1-5; D is possibly TRBD1 (6 bases). From germline, CDR1 is SQVTM and CDR2 ANQGSEA. V lost 6 bases and J lost 3, with 12 bases in between. This CDR3 is 13 amino acids long. The CDR3 DNA sequence: TGCAGCGTCGGGGGCGCGCTCAATCAGCCCCAGCATTTT. This gives the protein CSVGGALNQPQHF.

V is TRBV2 and J is TRBJ1-3; 8 bases match TRBD1. The CDR3 contains 15 residues. CDR1 SNHLY and CDR2 FYNNEI come from the germline V gene. The V and J ends lost 3 bases and 8 bases, in that order; junction bases with no gene match: 9. The CDR3 DNA follows: TGTGCCAGCAGTGATAGGGCGACAGGGGACCACACCATATATTTT. Its translation is CASSDRATGDHTIYF.

Here the CDR3 DNA reads TGTGCCAGCAGTGAACACTATTCTAGCGGGAGCTCCTACGAGCAGTACTTC. Translation gives CASSEHYSSGSSYEQYF. V gene TRBV2 combines with J gene TRBJ2-7; 10 bases are shared with TRBD2. J gave up 0 bases and V 2 bases, and 7 bases lay outside the gene matches. The germline V gene encodes CDR1 SNHLY and CDR2 FYNNEI. The CDR3 covers 17 residues.

The gene calls are TRBV7-9 and TRBJ2-7; 9 bases fit TRBD1. The CDR3 spans 17 residues. V gave up 2 bases and J gave up 1 base; unmatched junction bases: 9. Germline V gene sequence: CDR1 SEHNR, CDR2 FQNEAQ (reference sequence). CDR3 region: CASSLRRLTGGSYEQYF. CDR3 nucleotide sequence: TGTGCCAGCAGCTTAAGACGTTTGACAGGGGGGTCCTACGAGCAGTACTTC. The full variable domain, with the rest looked up from reference TRBV7-9 and TRBJ2-7, is DTGVSQNPRHKITKRGQNVTFRCDPISEHNRLYWYRQTLGQGPEFLTYFQNEAQLEKSRLLSDRFSAERPKGSFSTLEIQRTEQGDSAMYLCASSLRRLTGGSYEQYFGPGTRLTVT.

On this clonotype: This sequence may be a read error, since a much larger clone differs from it by one base. The chain joins TRBV6-5 to TRBJ2-5; D gene uncertain. CDR1 and CDR2 (germline): MNHEY, SVGAGI. This CDR3 has 13 residues. The CDR3 spells CAGSYTVQETQYF. Here the CDR3 DNA reads TGTGCCGGCAGTTACACAGTTCAAGAGACCCAGTACTTC.

This clonotype was seen a single time. CDR3 protein: CASSSGPGQTNTEAFF. The CDR3 DNA is TGTGCCAGCAGTTCCGGCCCGGGACAGACGAACACTGAAGCTTTCTTT. The rearrangement joins TRBV2 to TRBJ1-1; the match to TRBD1 covers 7 bases. With V trimmed by 5 bases and J by 1 base, 10 bases remained unmatched. Germline lookup yields CDR1 SNHLY and CDR2 FYNNEI. The CDR3 is 16 residues long.

This clonotype was seen only a few times. An end of the junction differs from the germline gene, which may be a read error. CDR3 nucleotides: TGTGCCAGCAGCACAGGGTTTAGCTACACCTTC. It is translated as CASSTGFSYTF. The chain couples TRBV5-1 to TRBJ1-2; tentative D call: TRBD1 (6 bases). From germline, CDR1 is SGHRS and CDR2 YFSETQ. The CDR3 extends over 11 amino acids.

This clonotype has just a few counts. The chain joins TRBV19 to TRBJ1-6; no firm D call. Trimming left V 9 bases short and J 0 bases short, with 15 bases between. Germline CDR1 and CDR2: LNHDA and SQIVND (reference sequence). This CDR3 has 16 amino acids. Here the CDR3 DNA reads TGTGCCAGCCAAGGACCGCGTACCTCCTATAATTCACCCCTCCACTTT. It translates to CASQGPRTSYNSPLHF. The full variable domain, completed using reference TRBV19 and TRBJ1-6, is DGGITQSPKYLFRKEGQNVTLSCEQNLNHDAMYWYRQDPGQGLRLIYYSQIVNDFQKGDIAEGYSVSREKKESFPLTVTSAQKNPTAFYLCASQGPRTSYNSPLHFGNGTRLTVT.

This clonotype came up a few times. The V gene is TRBV6-5, the J gene TRBJ2-5, with D uncertain. Germline V gene sequence: CDR1 MNHEY, CDR2 SVGAGI. The V gene lost 5 bases and the J gene lost 4 bases, with 14 bases spanning the gap. This CDR3 comprises 14 residues. The CDR3 is CASSQSHGRETQYF. In nucleotides, the CDR3 is TGTGCCAGCAGTCAAAGCCACGGTCGAGAGACCCAGTACTTC.

On this clonotype itself: This may stem from a read error, because a much larger clone lies one nucleotide away. The chain carries TRBV19 and TRBJ1-5, with TRBD1 matching over 7 bases. V shed 4 bases and J 3 bases; nucleotides not matched to a gene: 6. Per germline, CDR1 LNHDA and CDR2 SQIVND (reference sequence). This CDR3 spans 15 amino acids. CDR3 DNA sequence: TGTGCCAGTAGTACGGAACAGGGGTACAATCAGCCCCAGCATTTT. Protein product: CASSTEQGYNQPQHF.

There are a few counts of this clonotype. CDR3 residues: CASSVTPDGHYGYTF. The CDR3 coding sequence is TGTGCCAGCAGCGTAACCCCGGACGGGCACTATGGCTACACCTTC. The V gene is TRBV9, the J gene TRBJ1-2; no firm D call. CDR1 SGDLS and CDR2 YYNGEE come from the germline V gene. CDR3 length equals 15 residues. V was cut by 1 base and J by 3 bases, with 13 bases left in between.

This sequence joins TRBV7-1 and TRBJ2-5, with D possibly matching TRBD2 (7 bases). TRBV7-1 is an open reading frame whose function is uncertain. Trimming shortened V by 3 bases and J by 3 bases, and 20 bases separated the two germline ends. There are 17 residues in the CDR3. The CDR3: CASSSRGALQAEETQYF. The CDR3 region has the DNA TGTGCCAGCAGCTCCCGGGGGGCACTCCAGGCGGAAGAGACCCAGTACTTC.

This clonotype has more than one count but fewer than ten. The chain recombines TRBV24-1 with TRBJ1-1; a possible D gene is TRBD1 (6 bases). The CDR3 contains 13 residues. Trimming cost V 7 bases and J 5 bases, with 13 bases left between them. CDR1 and CDR2 from the germline V gene are KGHDR and SFDVKD. The CDR3 DNA follows: TGTGCCACCAGCTTAGGGGGGGATACTGAAGCTTTCTTT. Its protein is CATSLGGDTEAFF.

The rearrangement links TRBV15 to TRBJ1-4; unclear D gene. V lost 0 bases to trimming and J lost 3 bases, with 5 bases between them. The CDR3 runs 14 residues. The germline gives CDR1 LNHNV, CDR2 YYDKDF (reference sequence). The CDR3 sequence: CATSRDPANEKLFF. CDR3 nucleotides: TGTGCCACCAGCAGAGATCCGGCTAATGAAAAACTGTTTTTT.

This clonotype was seen at least ten times. The chain couples TRBV10-3 to TRBJ2-5; 8 nucleotides match TRBD2. Trimming took 11 bases from V and 1 from J; bases not matched to a gene: 9. The CDR3 covers 14 residues. CDR1 is ENHRY and CDR2 is SYGVKD in the germline V gene. CDR3 in DNA: TGTGCCTCAGGATCCGGGACTAGCCAAGAGACCCAGTACTTC. Its translation is CASGSGTSQETQYF.

This sequence joins TRBV7-2 and TRBJ1-2; D remains ambiguous. This CDR3 region has 8 residues. Trimming pared 10 bases from V and 4 bases from J, leaving 1 base between. In germline, CDR1 is SGHTA, CDR2 FQGNSA. Here the CDR3 DNA reads TGTACCACCTATGGCTACACCTTC. It translates to CTTYGYTF.

This clonotype turned up a few times. The chain links TRBV29-1 to TRBJ2-7; D gene ambiguous. The CDR3 contains 10 residues. The V end lost 0 bases, the J end lost 9 bases, and 6 bases lay between the germline ends. Per the germline V gene, CDR1 is SQVTM and CDR2 is ANQGSEA. Here the CDR3 reads CSVEDNRQYF. CDR3 DNA sequence: TGCAGCGTTGAAGATAACAGGCAGTACTTC.

The gene calls are TRBV7-9 and TRBJ2-7; 10 bases line up with TRBD1. J was trimmed by 2 bases and V by 3 bases; bases with no gene match: 4. The CDR3 is 15 residues long. CDR1 SEHNR and CDR2 FQNEAQ come from the germline V gene (reference sequence). CDR3 residues: CASSFPDRGPYEQYF. The CDR3 bases are TGTGCCAGCAGCTTCCCAGACAGGGGGCCCTACGAGCAGTACTTC.